This T cell receptor beta chain is from a study of cytomegalovirus exposure and HLA in healthy donors. Findings and caveats of the study: The authors later linked a missense DCLRE1C variant to TCR beta V- and J-gene trimming. Donor immune exposure was known only as CMV serostatus. Segments of the TCR beta V type were, in most cases, productive about 87% or about 30% of the time in an earlier analysis.

Comment on this clone: Its antigen is as yet unknown.

Amplification used 60 Vbeta primers and 13 Jbeta primers. The table came from immunoSEQ multiplex PCR; TCRdb's copy has only in-frame clones and leaves some out. The sample shows roughly 160,000 clones, 70% to 85% of them seen only once. Trimming cost V 4 bases and J 4 bases; bases outside gene matches: 11. The germline V gene encodes CDR1 SGHNT and CDR2 YYREEE (reference sequence). The CDR3 is 16 amino acids. The origin of this receptor is a man between 50 and 59 years old in good health and CMV-seropositive. What was sequenced was PBMCs. This sequence joins TRBV5-4 and TRBJ2-5, with 9 nucleotides matching TRBD1. The CDR3 sequence is CASSPTGGQGGETQYF. CDR3 bases: TGTGCCAGCAGCCCCACAGGGGGACAGGGCGGAGAGACCCAGTACTTC.